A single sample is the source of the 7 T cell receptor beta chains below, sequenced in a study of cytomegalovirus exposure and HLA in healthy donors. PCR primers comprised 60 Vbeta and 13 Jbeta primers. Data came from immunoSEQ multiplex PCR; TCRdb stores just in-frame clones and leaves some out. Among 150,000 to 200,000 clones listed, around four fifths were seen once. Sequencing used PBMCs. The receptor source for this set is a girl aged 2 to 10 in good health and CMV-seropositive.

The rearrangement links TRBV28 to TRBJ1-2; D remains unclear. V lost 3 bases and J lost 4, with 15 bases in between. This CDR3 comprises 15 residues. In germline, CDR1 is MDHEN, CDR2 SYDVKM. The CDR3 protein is CASSFKGWEIYGYTF. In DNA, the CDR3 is TGTGCCAGCAGTTTTAAAGGGTGGGAGATCTATGGCTACACCTTC.

In DNA, the CDR3 is TGCGCCAGCCGGTTAGCGGGGAACACAGATACGCAGTATTTT. It encodes CASRLAGNTDTQYF. The chain couples TRBV5-1 to TRBJ2-3; 8 bases map to TRBD2. The junction had 6 bases not matched to a gene; V was cut back by 7 bases and J by 2 bases. The CDR3 is 14 amino acids. Looked up from germline, CDR1 is SGHRS and CDR2 is YFSETQ.

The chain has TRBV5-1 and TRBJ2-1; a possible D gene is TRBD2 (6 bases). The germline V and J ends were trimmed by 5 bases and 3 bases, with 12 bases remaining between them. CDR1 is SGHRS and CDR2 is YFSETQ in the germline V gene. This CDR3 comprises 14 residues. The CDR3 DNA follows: TGCGCCAGCAGGGCGTCGGGAGTCTACAATGAGCAGTTCTTC. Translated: CASRASGVYNEQFF.

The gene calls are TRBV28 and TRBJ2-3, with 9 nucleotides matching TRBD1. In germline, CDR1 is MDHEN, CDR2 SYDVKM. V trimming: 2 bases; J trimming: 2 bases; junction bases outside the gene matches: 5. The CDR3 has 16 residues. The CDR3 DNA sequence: TGTGCCAGCAGTTTACGACAGGGGGTGATCACAGATACGCAGTATTTT. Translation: CASSLRQGVITDTQYF. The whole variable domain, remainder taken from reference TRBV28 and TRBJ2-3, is DVKVTQSSRYLVKRTGEKVFLECVQDMDHENMFWYRQDPGLGLRLIYFSYDVKMKEKGDIPEGYSVSREKKERFSLILESASTNQTSMYLCASSLRQGVITDTQYFGPGTRLTVL.

The CDR3 DNA reads TGTGCCAGCAGCTGGCTGGACAGGGCCGTCACTGAAGCTTTCTTT. Its translation: CASSWLDRAVTEAFF. This chain joins TRBV5-6 and TRBJ1-1, with 8 nucleotides matching TRBD1. The V and J ends lost 3 bases and 4 bases, in that order; junction bases with no gene match: 8. CDR1 and CDR2 (germline): SGHDT, YYEEEE. This CDR3 contains 15 residues.

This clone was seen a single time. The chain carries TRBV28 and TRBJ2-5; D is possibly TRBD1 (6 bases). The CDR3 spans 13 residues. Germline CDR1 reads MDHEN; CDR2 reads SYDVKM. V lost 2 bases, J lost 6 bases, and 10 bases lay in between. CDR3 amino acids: CASSLTQGQTQYF. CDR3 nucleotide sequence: TGTGCCAGCAGTTTAACCCAGGGGCAGACCCAGTACTTC.

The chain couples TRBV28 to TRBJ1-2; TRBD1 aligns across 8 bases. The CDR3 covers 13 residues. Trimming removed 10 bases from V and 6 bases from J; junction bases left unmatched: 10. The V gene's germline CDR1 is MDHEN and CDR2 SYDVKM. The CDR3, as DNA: TGTGCCACCCGGGGGGACAGGAATAATGGCTACACCTTC. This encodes CATRGDRNNGYTF.